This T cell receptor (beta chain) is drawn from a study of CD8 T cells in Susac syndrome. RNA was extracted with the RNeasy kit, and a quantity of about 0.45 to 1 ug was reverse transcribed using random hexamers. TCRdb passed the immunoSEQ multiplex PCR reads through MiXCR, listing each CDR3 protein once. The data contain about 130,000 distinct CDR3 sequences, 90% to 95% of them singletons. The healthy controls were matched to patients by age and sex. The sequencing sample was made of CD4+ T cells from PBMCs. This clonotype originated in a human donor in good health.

This CDR3 is CSARDQWHTEAFF. The DNA of the CDR3 is TGCAGTGCTAGAGATCAGTGGCACACTGAAGCTTTCTTT. This chain connects TRBV20-1 to TRBJ1-1; D unclear. V lost 0 bases and J 3 bases, leaving 8 bases between the germline ends. Per germline, CDR1 DFQATT and CDR2 SNEGSKA (reference sequence). CDR3 length: 13 amino acids.